This T cell receptor beta chain was recorded in a study of T cell responses to AZD1222 COVID-19 vaccine. Study-level findings and limits: Nearly half of unique spike-specific TCRs reportedly avoided B.1.351 and B.1.1.7 mutated regions. Compared with day 0, the breadth and depth of the Spike-specific TCR repertoire rose significantly after two doses of AZD1222.

Turning to this clone: What it recognizes is unknown.

Germline V gene sequence: CDR1 LNHDA, CDR2 SQIVND (reference sequence). The CDR3 runs 16 residues. Trimming pared 6 bases from V and 1 base from J, leaving 18 bases between. Method: immunoSEQ multiplex PCR; TCRdb's copy keeps in-frame clones and lacks some. Found here are approximately 130,000 clones, 93% of them singletons; the top ten hold around 3.1%. V usage is TRBV19 and J usage is TRBJ1-1; D is uncertain. This receptor was taken from an adult in good health. Here the sequenced sample was peripheral blood, taken on day 0 of AZD1222 vaccination. CDR3 sequence: CASRYYTSRQNTEAFF. CDR3 nucleotide sequence: TGTGCCAGTAGGTACTACACATCAAGACAGAACACTGAAGCTTTCTTT.